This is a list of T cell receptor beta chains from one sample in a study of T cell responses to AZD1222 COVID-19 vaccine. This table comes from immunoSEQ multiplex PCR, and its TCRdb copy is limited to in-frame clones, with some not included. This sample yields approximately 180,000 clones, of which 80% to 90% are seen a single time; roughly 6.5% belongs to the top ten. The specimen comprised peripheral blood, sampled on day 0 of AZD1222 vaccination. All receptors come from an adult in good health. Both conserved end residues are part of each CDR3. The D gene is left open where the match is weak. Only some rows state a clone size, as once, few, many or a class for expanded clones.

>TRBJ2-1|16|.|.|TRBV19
TGTGCCAGTAGTATAGCGGGGTTTCAAGGGCCCAATGAGCAGTTCTTC
CASSIAGFQGPNEQFF
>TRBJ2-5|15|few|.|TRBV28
TGTGCCAGCAGTTTTTCTGGCAACCACCAAGAGACCCAGTACTTC
CASSFSGNHQETQYF
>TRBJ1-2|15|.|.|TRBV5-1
TGCGCCAGCAGCTTAGGGTCGGGGGTCGGGGATGGCTACACCTTC
CASSLGSGVGDGYTF
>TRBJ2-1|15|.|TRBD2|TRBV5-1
TGCGCCAGCAGCGGATTAGCGGGGGTCTACAATGAGCAGTTCTTC
CASSGLAGVYNEQFF
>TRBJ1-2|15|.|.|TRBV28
TGTGCCAGCAGCTCACGTAGGACAGTAACGAATGGCTACACCTTC
CASSSRRTVTNGYTF
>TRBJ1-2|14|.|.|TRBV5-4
TGTGCCAGCAGCTTGTCAGCGGAATTCTATGGCTACACCTTC
CASSLSAEFYGYTF
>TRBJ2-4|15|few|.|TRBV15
TGTGCCACCAGCAGGGGACGGGCGATGGGGAACATTCAGTACTTC
CATSRGRAMGNIQYF
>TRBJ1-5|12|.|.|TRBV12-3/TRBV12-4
TGTGCCAGCAGTCTCCAGGTGCAGCCCCAGCATTTT
CASSLQVQPQHF
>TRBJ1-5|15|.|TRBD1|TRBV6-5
TGTGCCAGCCGACTCGGACAGGTCGGGAATCAGCCCCAGCATTTT
CASRLGQVGNQPQHF
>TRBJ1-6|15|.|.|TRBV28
TGTGCCAGCAGTTTGAATCCGGGGGATAATTCACCCCTCCACTTT
CASSLNPGDNSPLHF
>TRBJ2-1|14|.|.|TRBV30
TGTGCCTTTTCCGGGACGGCCTCCTACAATGAGCAGTTCTTC
CAFSGTASYNEQFF
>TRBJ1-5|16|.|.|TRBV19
TGTGCCAGTAGTGGCAGGGGACGGTATAGCAATCAGCCCCAGCATTTT
CASSGRGRYSNQPQHF
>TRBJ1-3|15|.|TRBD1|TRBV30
TGTGCCTGGAGTCAGAACAGGGGCTCTGGAAACACCATATATTTT
CAWSQNRGSGNTIYF
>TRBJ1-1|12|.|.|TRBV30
TGTGCCTGGGGCAGGGTTAACACTGAAGCTTTCTTT
CAWGRVNTEAFF
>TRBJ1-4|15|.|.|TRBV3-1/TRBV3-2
TGTGCCAGCAGCCAAGTCGGGGGGACTTCCGAAAAACTGTTTTTT
CASSQVGGTSEKLFF
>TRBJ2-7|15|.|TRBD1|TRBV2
TGTGCCAGCAGCCTAAGACAGGGTTCCTCCTACGAGCAGTACTTC
CASSLRQGSSYEQYF
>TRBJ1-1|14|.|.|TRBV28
TGTGCCAGCAGTTTGGCTCGAATTGACACTGAAGCTTTCTTT
CASSLARIDTEAFF
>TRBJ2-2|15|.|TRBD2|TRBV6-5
TGTGCCAGTGGACTAGCGGGAGTCGTTGCCGGGGAGCTGTTTTTT
CASGLAGVVAGELFF
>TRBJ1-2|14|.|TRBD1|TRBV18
TGTGCCAGCTCTACAGGGGACACAGACTATGGCTACACCTTC
CASSTGDTDYGYTF
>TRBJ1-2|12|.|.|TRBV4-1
TGCGCCAGCAGCCAACCGGTGGCAGGCTACACCTTC
CASSQPVAGYTF
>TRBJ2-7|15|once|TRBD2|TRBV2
TGTGCCAGCCATAGCGGGAGCCTGGGCTCCTACGAGCAGTACTTC
CASHSGSLGSYEQYF
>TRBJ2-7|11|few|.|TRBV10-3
TGTGCCGTCCAGGGGATTGACGAGCAGTACTTC
CAVQGIDEQYF
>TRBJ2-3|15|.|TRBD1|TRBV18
TGTGCCAGCTCACCCGGGACAGGGAGAGGAGATACGCAGTATTTT
CASSPGTGRGDTQYF
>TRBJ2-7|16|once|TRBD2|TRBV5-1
TGCGCCAGCAGCTCGGCTCCGGGACTAGCACCCTACGAGCAGTACTTC
CASSSAPGLAPYEQYF
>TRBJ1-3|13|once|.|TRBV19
TGTGCCAGTCCCGGGACATCTGGAAACACCATATATTTT
CASPGTSGNTIYF
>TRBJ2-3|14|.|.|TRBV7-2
TGTGCCAGCAGCTTAGCGACAGACACAGATACGCAGTATTTT
CASSLATDTDTQYF
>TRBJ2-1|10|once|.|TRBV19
TGTGCCAGCGAACAGGGTGAGCAGTTCTTC
CASEQGEQFF
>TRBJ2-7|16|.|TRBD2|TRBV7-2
TGTGCCAGCAGCTTGGATTTAGCGGGGGGTAACGTCGGGCAGTACTTC
CASSLDLAGGNVGQYF
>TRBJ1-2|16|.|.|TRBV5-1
TGCGCCAGCAGCTTGGCCGGAGCAGGTTCCCGTCGAGGCTACACCTTC
CASSLAGAGSRRGYTF
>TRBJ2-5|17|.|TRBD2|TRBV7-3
TGTGCCAGCAGCTTGGGGCCGGGACTAGCGGGACAAGAGACCCAGTACTTC
CASSLGPGLAGQETQYF
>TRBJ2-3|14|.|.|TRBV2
TGTGCCAGCAGTGATGTGCGGGACACAGATACGCAGTATTTT
CASSDVRDTDTQYF
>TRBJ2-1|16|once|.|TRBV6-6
TGTGCCAGCAGGAGGTTGTCAGCAGGGGCAAACAATGAGCAGTTCTTC
CASRRLSAGANNEQFF
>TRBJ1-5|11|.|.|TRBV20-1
TGCAGTGCTAGCAGACAGACGGCCCAGCATTTT
CSASRQTAQHF
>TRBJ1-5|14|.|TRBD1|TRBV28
TGTGCCAGCAGTTTCCCAGGGGGTAATCAGCCCCAGCATTTT
CASSFPGGNQPQHF
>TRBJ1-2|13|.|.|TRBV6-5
TGTGCCAGCAGCAAACCACAGCAGTATGGCTACACCTTC
CASSKPQQYGYTF
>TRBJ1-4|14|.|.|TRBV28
TGTGCCAGCAGGCCCCCTTCCTCTAATGAAAAACTGTTTTTT
CASRPPSSNEKLFF
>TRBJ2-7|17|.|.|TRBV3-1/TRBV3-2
TGTGCCAGCAGCGTGAAGGTCGGGGGAGTTAGCTCCTACGAGCAGTACTTC
CASSVKVGGVSSYEQYF
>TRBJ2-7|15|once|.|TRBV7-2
TGTGCCAGCACCCCTACCCCTGGCGGGACCTACGAGCAGTACTTC
CASTPTPGGTYEQYF
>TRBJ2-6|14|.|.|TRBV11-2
TGTGCCAGCAGCTGGTACTCTGGGGCCAACGTCCTGACTTTC
CASSWYSGANVLTF
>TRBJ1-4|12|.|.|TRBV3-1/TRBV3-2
TGTGCCAGCAGCCAAGGGGGGGGAAAACTGTTTTTT
CASSQGGGKLFF
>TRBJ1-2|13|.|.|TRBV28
TGTGCCAGCAGGCCGAGGTCTTCGGCCGGCTACACCTTC
CASRPRSSAGYTF
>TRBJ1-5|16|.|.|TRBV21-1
TGTGCCAGCAGCAAACTGCTACGAGGAGTTAATCAGCCCCAGCATTTT
CASSKLLRGVNQPQHF
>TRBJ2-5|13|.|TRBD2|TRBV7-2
TGTGCCAGCAGCCGTACGGGGGGGGAGACCCAGTACTTC
CASSRTGGETQYF
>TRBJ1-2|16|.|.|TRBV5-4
TGTGCCAGCAGCTTGGCGGCAGGGGTAGGGAACTATGGCTACACCTTC
CASSLAAGVGNYGYTF
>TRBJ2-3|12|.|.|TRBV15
TGTGCCACCAGCAGAGCGGCAGATACGCAGTATTTT
CATSRAADTQYF
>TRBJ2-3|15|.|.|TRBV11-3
TGTGCCAGCAGCCCGGGGTTGAAAGGCACAGATACGCAGTATTTT
CASSPGLKGTDTQYF
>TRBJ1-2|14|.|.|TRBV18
TGTGCCAGCTCACCACAAGGGGACGTCTATGGCTACACCTTC
CASSPQGDVYGYTF
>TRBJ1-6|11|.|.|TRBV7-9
TGTGCCAGCAGCTTAGGACAGGCCCTCCACTTT
CASSLGQALHF
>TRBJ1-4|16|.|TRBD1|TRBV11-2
TGTGCCAGCACTAACACACAGGGACAGGGGAGCGAAAAACTGTTTTTT
CASTNTQGQGSEKLFF
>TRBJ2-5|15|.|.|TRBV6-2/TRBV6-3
TGTGCCAGCAGTTCGGGATTAAGTGTTCAAGAGACCCAGTACTTC
CASSSGLSVQETQYF
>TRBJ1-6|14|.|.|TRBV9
TGTGCCAGCAGCGCCTTCACCGGGGGCTCACCCCTCCACTTT
CASSAFTGGSPLHF